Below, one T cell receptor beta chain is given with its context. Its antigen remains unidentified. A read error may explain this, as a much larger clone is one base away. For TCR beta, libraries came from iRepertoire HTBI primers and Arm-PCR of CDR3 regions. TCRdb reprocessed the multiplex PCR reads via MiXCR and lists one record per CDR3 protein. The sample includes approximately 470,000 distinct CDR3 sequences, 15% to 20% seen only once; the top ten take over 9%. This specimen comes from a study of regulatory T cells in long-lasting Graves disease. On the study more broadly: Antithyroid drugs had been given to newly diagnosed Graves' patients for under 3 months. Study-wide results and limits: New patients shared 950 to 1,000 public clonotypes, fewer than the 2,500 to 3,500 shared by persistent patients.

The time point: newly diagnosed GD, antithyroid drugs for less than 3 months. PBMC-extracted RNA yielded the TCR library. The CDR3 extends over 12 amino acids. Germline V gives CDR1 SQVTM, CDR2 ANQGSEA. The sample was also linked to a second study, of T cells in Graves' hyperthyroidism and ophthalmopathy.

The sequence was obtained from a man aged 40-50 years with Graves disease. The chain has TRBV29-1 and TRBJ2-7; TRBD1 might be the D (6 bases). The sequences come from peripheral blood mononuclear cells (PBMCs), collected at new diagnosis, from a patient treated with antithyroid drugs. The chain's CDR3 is CSVGGLGETQDF. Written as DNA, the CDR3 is TGCAGCGTTGGGGGGCTGGGAGAGACCCAGGACTTC.